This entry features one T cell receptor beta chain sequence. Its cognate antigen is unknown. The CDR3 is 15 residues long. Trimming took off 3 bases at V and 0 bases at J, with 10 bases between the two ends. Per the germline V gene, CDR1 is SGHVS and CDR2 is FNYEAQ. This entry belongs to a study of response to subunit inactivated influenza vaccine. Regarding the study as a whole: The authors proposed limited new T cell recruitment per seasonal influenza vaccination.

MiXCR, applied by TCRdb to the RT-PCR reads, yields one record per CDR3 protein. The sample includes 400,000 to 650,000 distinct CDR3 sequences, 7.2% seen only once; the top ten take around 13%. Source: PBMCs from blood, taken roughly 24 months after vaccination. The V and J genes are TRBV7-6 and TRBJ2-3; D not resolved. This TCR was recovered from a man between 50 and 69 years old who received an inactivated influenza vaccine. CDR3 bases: TGTGCCAGCAGCTTTGACCCATCTAGCACAGATACGCAGTATTTT. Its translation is CASSFDPSSTDTQYF.